This record looks at one T cell receptor beta chain sequence and its context. Its binding antigen is unknown. No qualities accompany the bases; no much larger clone lies one base away. The germline V gene sets CDR1 to SGHRS and CDR2 to YFSETQ. V is shortened by 9 bases, J by 4 bases, and the region joining them spans 19 bases. Measured from the cysteine to the phenylalanine, the CDR3 is 15 residues long. Of the read, only the CDR3 DNA is kept; its 45 bases are in frame from base 1. The sample belongs to a study of T cell responses to AZD1222 COVID-19 vaccine (dated by TCRdb to the early 2020s). About the study as a whole: A total of around 240 trial participants underwent TCR sequencing, of whom some 210 received two doses of AZD1222 and some 26 received two doses of the MenACWY control vaccine. Trial participants were enrolled by age into 18-55, 56-69 and 70-plus year subgroups, with roughly 150, 30 and 60 TCR-sequenced participants respectively.

The time point label on this specimen signifies: about 28 days (+/-7) after the second vaccine dose. Because spike-specific TCR depth and breadth did not differ between the two schedules, AZD1222 recipients who got a second dose at roughly 4 weeks were pooled with those who got a second dose at roughly 12 weeks. Vaccinee samples came from UK trials COV001 and COV002, including a single-blind randomized controlled phase 2/3 trial of AZD1222 (ChAdOx1 nCoV-19) in healthy adults. For TCRbeta chain sequencing, PBMC samples from trial participants were taken at day 0 and at day 28 after the second dose. The CDR3 regions of human TCRbeta chains were analyzed by immunosequencing. Turning to the authors' computational methods: TCRs in the repertoires were compared against a reference library of SARS-CoV-2-specific TCRs that had been generated with the MIRA antigen-specificity platform. Breadth was defined as the fraction of unique TCRs that were SARS-CoV-2-associated, and depth was defined as the fraction of total T cells that were SARS-CoV-2-associated. Using the MIRA data, each spike-specific TCR was mapped to the spike region that the TCR reacts to and placed in a CD4 or CD8 class. Log10-transformed breadth and depth values were compared by one-way ANOVA with Sidak's multiple comparisons tests. TCRdb provides this immuneACCESS table in a form limited to in-frame rearrangements. Some clones are lacking; in checked studies, under half of them reflect an unresolved V gene, and why the rest are absent is not known. V, J and clone size were drawn from that table, and D and trimming were deduced from the DNA. The sample yields over 110,000 clones; roughly nine tenths were counted once. The ten largest clones represent 9.3% of the sample.

What the authors observed across the whole study: Participants were mostly white British, with more females than males. The authors suggested clonal diversity may have been underestimated. Epitopes outside the regions mutated in the B.1.351 and B.1.1.7 variants were reportedly recognized by nearly half of the unique spike-specific TCRs. Spike-specific TCR breadth and depth rose significantly after two AZD1222 doses compared with day 0 and with MenACWY recipients. The vaccine-associated CD4 TCRs covered the entire spike protein, and the dominant responses fell in regions 160-218 and 743-854. Because no samples from the day 14 peak response were available, repertoires could be characterized only after the peak T cell response. The 56-69-year group was small, and its depth increase did not reach significance, likely because of low power. Conclusions about previously exposed vaccinees were limited because only a handful of AZD1222 recipients were SARS-CoV-2 seropositive at baseline.

The chain links TRBV5-1 with TRBJ2-2, with a weak D call of TRBD1 (7 bases match). The sequencing used peripheral blood, collected 28 days after the second AZD1222 dose. The receptor comes from an adult who received the AZD1222 COVID-19 vaccine. The CDR3 region: CATTIPGGPTGELFF. The DNA sequence is as follows: TGCGCCACCACCATTCCAGGGGGGCCCACCGGGGAGCTGTTTTTT.